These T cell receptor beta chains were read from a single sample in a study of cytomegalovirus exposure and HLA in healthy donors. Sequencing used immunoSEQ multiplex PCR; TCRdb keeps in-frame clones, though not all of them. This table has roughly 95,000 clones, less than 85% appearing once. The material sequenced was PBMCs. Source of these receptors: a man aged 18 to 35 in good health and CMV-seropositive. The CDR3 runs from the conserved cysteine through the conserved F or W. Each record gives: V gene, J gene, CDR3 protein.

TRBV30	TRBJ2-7	CAWSLGANYEQYF
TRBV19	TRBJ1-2	CASSAGTVIGGYTF
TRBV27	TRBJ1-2	CASRGGQGVYGYTF
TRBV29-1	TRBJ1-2	CSVKDLPWQGYTF
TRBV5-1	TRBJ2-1	CASSSASGSYNEQFF
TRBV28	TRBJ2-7	CASSFTGPYEQYF
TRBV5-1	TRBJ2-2	CASSSLLGDGELFF
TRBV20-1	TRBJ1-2	CSATGLSGSDF
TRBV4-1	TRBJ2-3	CASSYRDRGTSTDTQYF
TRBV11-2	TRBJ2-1	CASSLGWADHNEQFF
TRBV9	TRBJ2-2	CASSVALAGAAGELFF
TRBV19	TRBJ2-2	CASRAGEDSGELFF
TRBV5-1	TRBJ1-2	CASSSGTGQVYGYTF
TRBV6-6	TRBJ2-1	CASRTAGLGSYNEQFF
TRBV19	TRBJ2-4	CASSLGQGGVTIQYF
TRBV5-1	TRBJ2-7	CASSLEGVKWLGSEQYF
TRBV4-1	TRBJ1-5	CASSQELVWGGLQPQHF
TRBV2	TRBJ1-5	CASSSRGNQPQHF
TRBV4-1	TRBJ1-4	CASSPSQSLTKGNEKLFF
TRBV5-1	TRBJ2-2	CASSGGTGESGELFF